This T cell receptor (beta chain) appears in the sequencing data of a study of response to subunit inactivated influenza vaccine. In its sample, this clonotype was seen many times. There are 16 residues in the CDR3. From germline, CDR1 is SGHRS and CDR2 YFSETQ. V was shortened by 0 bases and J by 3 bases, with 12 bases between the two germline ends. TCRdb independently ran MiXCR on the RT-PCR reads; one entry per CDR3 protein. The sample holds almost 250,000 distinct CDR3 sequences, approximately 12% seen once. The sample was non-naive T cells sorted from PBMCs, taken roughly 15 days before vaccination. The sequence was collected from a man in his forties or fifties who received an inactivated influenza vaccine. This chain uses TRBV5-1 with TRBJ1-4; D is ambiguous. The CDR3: CASSLAPPGANEKLFF. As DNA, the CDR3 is TGCGCCAGCAGCTTGGCGCCCCCTGGGGCTAATGAAAAACTGTTTTTT.